These 5 T cell receptor beta chains came from one sample sequenced in a study of blood T cell repertoires in COVID-19. Here immunoSEQ multiplex PCR was the method, and the copy in TCRdb shows in-frame clones only, minus some. Among roughly 260,000 clones listed, less than 90% were seen once. What was sequenced was peripheral blood. These TCRs come from a man aged 60-69 years who had recovered from COVID-19.

CDR3 loop: CASSKQRDRLYEQYF. The CDR3 nucleotides read TGCGCCAGCAGCAAACAGCGGGACAGGCTCTACGAGCAGTACTTC. The gene calls are TRBV5-1 and TRBJ2-7; D possibly corresponds to TRBD1 (8 bases). This CDR3 spans 15 amino acids. Trimming took off 4 bases at V and 3 bases at J, with 17 bases between the two ends. Germline V gene sequence: CDR1 SGHRS, CDR2 YFSETQ.

The chain couples TRBV19 to TRBJ2-5, with a weak D call TRBD1 (6 bases). V was clipped by 5 bases and J by 3 bases, with 10 bases between them. Germline V lookup: CDR1 LNHDA, CDR2 SQIVND (reference sequence). The CDR3 runs 13 residues. CDR3 coding DNA: TGTGCCAGTAGTTCGCAGGGGAAAGAGACCCAGTACTTC. This translates into CASSSQGKETQYF.

The V call is TRBV5-3, the J call TRBJ2-7, with D possibly TRBD2 on 5 matching bases. TRBV5-3 is treated as an ORF (open reading frame) with a function not yet certain. This CDR3 is 14 amino acids long. V was shortened by 0 bases and J by 3 bases, with 10 bases between the two germline ends. This CDR3 reads CARSLAPGNYEQYF. CDR3 nucleotide sequence: TGTGCCAGAAGCTTGGCTCCGGGGAACTACGAGCAGTACTTC.

V is TRBV2 and J is TRBJ1-2; TRBD1 agrees at 7 bases. Germline V gives CDR1 SNHLY, CDR2 FYNNEI. The CDR3 totals 14 residues. Trimming cost V 7 bases and J 3 bases; bases outside gene matches: 8. Here the CDR3 DNA reads TGTGCCAGCATTAGGGGGACAGTTTACTATGGCTACACCTTC. Translation gives CASIRGTVYYGYTF.

This clone was observed a single time. The chain joins TRBV25-1 to TRBJ2-3, with D perhaps TRBD2 (6 bases). Trimming pared 4 bases from V and 0 bases from J, leaving 17 bases between. Germline V gene lookup returns CDR1 MGHDK and CDR2 SYGVNS. The CDR3 totals 17 residues. The CDR3 DNA is TGTGCCAGCAGTGGAAAAGGTGGAGGGGTTAGCACAGATACGCAGTATTTT. Residues: CASSGKGGGVSTDTQYF.